The present T cell receptor beta chain was sequenced within a study of siplizumab effects on memory and regulatory T cells. This clone was recorded only once. Its matching antigen is unknown. Trimming took off 2 bases at V and 5 bases at J, with 10 bases between the two ends. Germline CDR1 MGHRA, CDR2 YSYEKL. The CDR3 extends over 13 amino acids. Each sample yielded roughly 100,000 assayed TCR templates. Using immunoSEQ multiplex PCR, the repertoire was profiled, and TCRdb retains in-frame clones only, with some absent. The profile shows just over 50,000 clones, under 98% of them singletons. Regarding the study as a whole: Naive T cells looked more diverse than memory cells and looked like major alloresponse contributors. With siplizumab, cumulative frequency of CD4+ memory-derived alloreactive sequences dropped significantly.

This sequence originates from a human donor in good health. The sequenced sample was naive CD4+ T cells sorted from blood. The rearrangement links TRBV4-1 to TRBJ2-7; D is unresolved. CDR3 sequence (DNA): TGCGCCAGCAGCCAAAGGGTAATCAACGAGCAGTACTTC. It codes for CASSQRVINEQYF.